This T cell receptor beta chain was identified in a study of T cell changes during pregnancy in multiple sclerosis. V lost 5 bases, J lost 5 bases, and 3 bases stayed unmatched. CDR1 LNHDA and CDR2 SQIVND come from the germline V gene (reference sequence). CDR3 size: 13 residues. Profiling relied on immunoSEQ multiplex PCR, and the TCRdb table lists in-frame clones only, not all of them. The data contain approximately 93,000 clones, approximately 90% of them seen just once; the ten biggest clones take up 1.5% to 2%. The source material was peripheral blood, sampled in the first trimester of pregnancy. The chain carries TRBV19 and TRBJ2-3; TRBD2 matches 8 bases. This clonotype was obtained from a female donor in good health, enrolled as a control in a pregnancy study. The CDR3 loop is CASSPGREDTQYF. The CDR3 nucleotides are TGTGCCAGTAGTCCCGGGAGGGAAGATACGCAGTATTTT.